This T cell receptor (beta chain) was sequenced during a study of blood T cell repertoires in COVID-19. Turning to the study itself: The United States, Italy and Spain supplied acute and convalescent COVID-19 samples. PBMCs, B-cell-depleted T cells, or T cells provided the cDNA or gDNA that made up the material.

Original analysis: Cell counts per sample came from amplifying reference gene primers. Sequencing used immunoSEQ multiplex PCR; TCRdb keeps in-frame clones, though not all of them. That table supplies the V and J calls and clone size; D and trimming were determined from the DNA. The sample contains about 190,000 clones, roughly 80% of which appear only once. This CDR3 is 16 amino acids long. In germline, CDR1 is MNHEY, CDR2 SVGAGI. The V gene lost 4 bases and the J gene lost 10 bases, with 20 bases spanning the gap. The sequencing input was peripheral blood. This chain uses TRBV6-5 with TRBJ1-6, with D possibly TRBD1 on 6 matching bases. This TCR was recovered from a woman between 40 and 50 years old with acute or convalescent COVID-19. The CDR3 nucleotides are TGTGCCAGCAGTTCGCTTTCCGGACAGTCCAAGTCACCCCTCCACTTT. Its translation is CASSSLSGQSKSPLHF.